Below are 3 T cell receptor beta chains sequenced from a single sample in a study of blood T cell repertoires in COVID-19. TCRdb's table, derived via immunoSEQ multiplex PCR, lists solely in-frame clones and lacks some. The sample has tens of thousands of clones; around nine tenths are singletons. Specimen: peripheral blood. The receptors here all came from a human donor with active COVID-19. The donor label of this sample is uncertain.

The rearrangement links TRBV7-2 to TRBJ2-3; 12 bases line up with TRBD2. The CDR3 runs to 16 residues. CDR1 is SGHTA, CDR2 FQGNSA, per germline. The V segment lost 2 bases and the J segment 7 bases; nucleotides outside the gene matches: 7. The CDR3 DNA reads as TGTGCCAGCAGCTTAATGGGTCTAGCGGGGGGGAATACGCAGTATTTT. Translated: CASSLMGLAGGNTQYF.

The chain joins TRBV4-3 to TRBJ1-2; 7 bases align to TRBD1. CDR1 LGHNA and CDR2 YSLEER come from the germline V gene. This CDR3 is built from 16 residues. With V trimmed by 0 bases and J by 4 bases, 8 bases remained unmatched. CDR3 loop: CASSQEEDRITYGYTF. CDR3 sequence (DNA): TGCGCCAGCAGCCAAGAGGAGGACAGGATCACCTATGGCTACACCTTC.

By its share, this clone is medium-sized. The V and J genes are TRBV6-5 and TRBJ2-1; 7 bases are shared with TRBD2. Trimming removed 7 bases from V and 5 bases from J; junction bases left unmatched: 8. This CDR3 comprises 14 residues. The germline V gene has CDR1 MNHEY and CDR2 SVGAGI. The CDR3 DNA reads TGTGCCAGCACTAAAGGAGCGGGAAACAATGAGCAGTTCTTC. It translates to CASTKGAGNNEQFF.